This T cell receptor beta chain was retrieved from a study of post-analysis software for immune sequencing data. About the study: Disease trajectories encompassed relapsing-remitting, secondary progressive and progressive-relapsing multiple sclerosis.

This clonotype was recorded a few times. Its antigen is unknown. TCR beta libraries were prepared from cDNA with unique molecular identifiers. T cells numbering roughly 0.95 to 10 million yielded 500,000 or so cDNA molecules. TCRdb used MiXCR to reprocess the PCR reads, holding one entry per CDR3 protein. Found here are about 820,000 distinct CDR3 sequences, about 57% of them singletons; the top ten hold approximately 4.2%. Study-wide findings and caveats: Multiple sclerosis patients showed significantly lower normalized Chao1 diversity than controls did. Analysis by F measure revealed that same-batch samples clustered strongly together.

Sequencing input: blood. The clonotype comes from a girl under 18 with multiple sclerosis.

For the CDR3, the DNA is TGTGCCAGCAGTCCTGTGGGACAGGGGATGGGGACCCAGTACTTC. Its translation: CASSPVGQGMGTQYF. The genes are TRBV12-3 or TRBV12-4 and TRBJ2-5, with 10 bases aligning to TRBD1. This CDR3 has 15 amino acids. Germline trimming cut 5 bases from V and 7 bases from J; bases unmatched to any gene: 10.